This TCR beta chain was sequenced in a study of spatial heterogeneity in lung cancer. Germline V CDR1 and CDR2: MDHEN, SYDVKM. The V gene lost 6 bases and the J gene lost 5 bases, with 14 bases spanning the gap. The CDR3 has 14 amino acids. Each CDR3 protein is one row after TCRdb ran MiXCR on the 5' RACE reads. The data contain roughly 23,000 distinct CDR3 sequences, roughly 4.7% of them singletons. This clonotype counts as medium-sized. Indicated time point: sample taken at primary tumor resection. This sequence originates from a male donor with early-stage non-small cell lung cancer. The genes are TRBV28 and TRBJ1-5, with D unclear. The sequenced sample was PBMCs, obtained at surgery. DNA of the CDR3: TGTGCCAGCAGGGTCGGAGAGACGTATCAGCCCCAGCATTTT. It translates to CASRVGETYQPQHF.